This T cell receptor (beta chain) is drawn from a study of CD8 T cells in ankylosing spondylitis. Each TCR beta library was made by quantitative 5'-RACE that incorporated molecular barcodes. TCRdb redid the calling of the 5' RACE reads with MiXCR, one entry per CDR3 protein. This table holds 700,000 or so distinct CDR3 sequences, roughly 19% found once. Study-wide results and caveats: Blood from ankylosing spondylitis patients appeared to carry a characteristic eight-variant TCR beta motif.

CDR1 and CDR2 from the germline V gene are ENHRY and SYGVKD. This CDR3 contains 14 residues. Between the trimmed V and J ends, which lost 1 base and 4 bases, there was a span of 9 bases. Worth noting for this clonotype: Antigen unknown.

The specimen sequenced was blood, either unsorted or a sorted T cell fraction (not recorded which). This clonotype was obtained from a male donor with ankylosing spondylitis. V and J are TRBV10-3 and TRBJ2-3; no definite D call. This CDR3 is CAISELSPPDTQYF. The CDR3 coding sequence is TGTGCCATCAGTGAGTTGTCCCCCCCAGATACGCAGTATTTT.